What follows are 30 T cell receptor beta chains derived from one specimen sequenced in a study of blood T cells in healthy people across ages. Using a J-beta primer mix together with a sample-barcoded 5' primer, a second PCR was run for roughly 7 to 12 cycles. A single record per CDR3 protein comes from TCRdb applying MiXCR to the 5' RACE reads. The sample yields about 590,000 distinct CDR3 sequences, approximately 30% seen once. The sample consisted of blood. These receptors were collected from a woman of 80 years or more in good health.

This clonotype was counted ten times or more. The V gene is TRBV7-3, the J gene TRBJ2-1; D gene unclear. The V and J ends lost 4 bases and 4 bases respectively, with 8 bases between them. Germline V gives CDR1 SGHTA, CDR2 FQGTGA. This CDR3 region has 13 residues. The CDR3 nucleotides read TGTGCCAGCAGCTCCGCCGGATACAATGAGCAGTTCTTC. This gives the protein CASSSAGYNEQFF.

J is TRBJ1-5 and V is TRBV28, with 7 positions matching TRBD1. This CDR3 has 16 amino acids. V dropped 4 bases and J dropped 2; count of bases not matched to a gene: 8. Germline values: CDR1 MDHEN, CDR2 SYDVKM. The CDR3 sequence: CASSSLDRLGNQPQHF. The CDR3 DNA follows: TGTGCCAGCAGTTCCCTGGACAGGTTGGGCAATCAGCCCCAGCATTTT.

There are a few counts of this clonotype. This may stem from a read error, because a much larger clone lies one nucleotide away. The chain recombines TRBV5-1 with TRBJ2-5; perhaps TRBD2 as D (6 bases). Trimming left V 1 base short and J 11 bases short, with 18 bases between. In germline, CDR1 is SGHRS, CDR2 YFSETQ. This CDR3 has 14 residues. CDR3 coding DNA: TGCGCCAGCAGCTTGAAATCAGGAGGGAATGAGCAGTACTTC. It codes for CASSLKSGGNEQYF. Looking up the rest from reference TRBV5-1 and TRBJ2-5 gives the full variable domain: KAGVTQTPRYLIKTRGQQVTLSCSPISGHRSVSWYQQTPGQGLQFLFEYFSETQRNKGNFPGRFSGRQFSNSRSEMNVSTLELGDSALYLCASSLKSGGNEQYFGPGTRLLVL.

This clonotype was observed many times. The rearrangement uses TRBV7-9 and TRBJ1-2; 9 bases map to TRBD1. Losses at the gene ends were 0 bases for V and 8 bases for J; bases not matched to a gene: 4. The CDR3 is made up of 14 amino acids. The V gene's germline CDR1 is SEHNR and CDR2 FQNEAQ (reference sequence). CDR3 sequence reads: CASSLAGQGHGYTF. The CDR3 DNA follows: TGTGCCAGCAGCTTAGCGGGACAGGGTCACGGCTACACCTTC. The whole variable domain, remainder taken from reference TRBV7-9 and TRBJ1-2, is DTGVSQNPRHKITKRGQNVTFRCDPISEHNRLYWYRQTLGQGPEFLTYFQNEAQLEKSRLLSDRFSAERPKGSFSTLEIQRTEQGDSAMYLCASSLAGQGHGYTFGSGTRLTVV.

This clonotype was seen only a few times. A much more abundant neighbour one base away suggests this may be a read error. The V gene is TRBV5-1, the J gene TRBJ1-4, with 7 bases matching TRBD1. The length of the CDR3 is 16 residues. Germline CDR1 SGHRS, CDR2 YFSETQ. Unmatched junction bases numbered 11, after V lost 6 bases and J lost 3 bases. CDR3 nucleotide sequence: TGCGCCAGCATCCGGACAGGCGTCTTTTCTAATGAAAAACTGTTTTTT. Its translation is CASIRTGVFSNEKLFF. Filled out from reference TRBV5-1 and TRBJ1-4, the complete variable domain reads KAGVTQTPRYLIKTRGQQVTLSCSPISGHRSVSWYQQTPGQGLQFLFEYFSETQRNKGNFPGRFSGRQFSNSRSEMNVSTLELGDSALYLCASIRTGVFSNEKLFFGSGTQLSVL.

The chain couples TRBV30 to TRBJ1-2; 10 bases fit TRBD1. The CDR3 is 14 residues long. From germline, CDR1 is GTSNPN and CDR2 SVGIG (reference sequence). J was trimmed by 4 bases and V by 4 bases; bases with no gene match: 6. The CDR3 coding sequence is TGTGCCTGGAATGGACAGGGGGTGGGCTATGGCTACACCTTC. Translation gives CAWNGQGVGYGYTF.

This clonotype was observed many times. This chain connects TRBV9 to TRBJ2-1; 7 nucleotides align to TRBD1. CDR3 length: 18 residues. The junction had 17 bases not matched to a gene; V was cut back by 0 bases and J by 8 bases. Germline V gene data show CDR1 as SGDLS and CDR2 as YYNGEE. The CDR3 spells CASSVGLRQGPTNYEQFF. The DNA of the CDR3 is TGTGCCAGCAGCGTAGGATTGAGACAGGGACCTACAAACTATGAGCAGTTCTTC.

This clonotype was counted between two and nine times. The CDR3 sequence is CASSSVGGPHGTQYF. The DNA for the CDR3 is TGTGCCAGCAGCTCCGTTGGGGGCCCCCATGGGACCCAGTACTTC. The chain carries TRBV11-2 and TRBJ2-5; maybe TRBD1 (6 bases). The CDR3 sequence is 15 residues long. V was pared by 4 bases and J by 7 bases, with 19 bases between. Looked up from germline, CDR1 is SGHAT and CDR2 is FQNNGV.

The V call is TRBV30, the J call TRBJ1-4, with 9 bases identical to TRBD1. This CDR3 spans 12 amino acids. V dropped 8 bases and J dropped 5; count of bases not matched to a gene: 3. CDR1 and CDR2 from the germline V gene are GTSNPN and SVGIG (reference sequence). In DNA form, the CDR3 reads TGTGCCAGTGGACAGGGGAATGAAAAACTGTTTTTT. Its protein product is CASGQGNEKLFF.

The gene calls are TRBV3-1 and TRBJ2-4, with TRBD1 as a possible D gene (5 bases). The V end lost 3 bases, the J end lost 0 bases, and 9 bases lay between the germline ends. The CDR3 totals 15 residues. CDR1 and CDR2 from the germline V gene are LGHDT and YNNKEL (reference sequence). The CDR3 sequence is CASSHFRGAKNIQYF. CDR3 DNA: TGTGCCAGCAGCCATTTTAGGGGAGCCAAAAACATTCAGTACTTC.

Turning to this clonotype: A much larger clone differs by one base, so this may be a read error. This chain connects TRBV7-9 to TRBJ2-4; no clear D. Germline V gene lookup returns CDR1 SEHNR and CDR2 FQNEAQ (reference sequence). The CDR3 is 11 amino acids. V was trimmed by 4 bases and J by 13 bases, leaving 11 bases between them. The CDR3, as DNA: TGTGCCAGCAGCTCACGAGTGGAGCAGTACTTC. Amino acid sequence: CASSSRVEQYF.

Many counts were recorded for this clonotype. This rearrangement joins TRBV20-1 to TRBJ2-3; possibly TRBD2 for D (5 bases). This CDR3 spans 13 amino acids. V lost 7 bases to trimming and J lost 0 bases, with 11 bases between them. In germline, CDR1 is DFQATT, CDR2 SNEGSKA (reference sequence). This chain's CDR3 is CSVVATSTDTQYF. As DNA, the CDR3 is TGCAGTGTTGTAGCGACTAGCACAGATACGCAGTATTTT.

Many counts were recorded for this clonotype. This clone may be a read error of a much larger clone one base away. J is TRBJ1-4 and V is TRBV7-2; 11 bases align to TRBD1. This CDR3 is 15 amino acids long. Germline-derived CDR1 and CDR2 are SGHTA and FQGNSA. The DNA for the CDR3 is TGTGCCAGCAGCCCATGGACAGGGGGCGGGGAAAAACGGTTTTTT. Translation gives CASSPWTGGGEKRFF.

There are many counts of this clonotype. The chain couples TRBV6-1 to TRBJ1-5, with TRBD1 matching over 8 bases. J gave up 4 bases and V 3 bases, and 2 bases lay outside the gene matches. The CDR3 is 14 residues long. Germline CDR1 is MNHNS and CDR2 is SASEGT. In nucleotides, the CDR3 is TGTGCCAGCAGTGAGACAGGGGTGAATCAGCCCCAGCATTTT. This translates into CASSETGVNQPQHF.

This clonotype was observed at least ten times. The chain combines TRBV3-1 with TRBJ1-2, with D possibly matching TRBD1 (6 bases). Germline CDR1 LGHDT, CDR2 YNNKEL (reference sequence). Trimming shortened V by 7 bases and J by 8 bases, and 20 bases separated the two germline ends. The CDR3 consists of 14 residues. CDR3 loop: CASTMGHPLEGYTF. CDR3 nucleotides: TGTGCCAGCACCATGGGACATCCTTTGGAAGGCTACACCTTC.

This clonotype occurred a few times. The chain joins TRBV3-1 to TRBJ1-2; 8 positions agree with TRBD1. The CDR3 is made up of 18 amino acids. Germline values: CDR1 LGHDT, CDR2 YNNKEL (reference sequence). J lost 2 bases, V lost 4 bases, and 15 bases had no gene match. CDR3 region: CASSPALRDRRLNYGYTF. Written as DNA, the CDR3 is TGTGCCAGCAGCCCAGCCCTCCGGGACAGGAGATTAAACTATGGCTACACCTTC.

This clonotype was detected many times. The chain is built from TRBV15 and TRBJ2-6, with TRBD1 identical over 9 bases. This CDR3 region has 18 residues. V lost 0 bases to trimming and J lost 2 bases; unmatched junction nucleotides: 5. CDR1 is LNHNV, CDR2 YYDKDF, per germline (reference sequence). The CDR3 reads CATSRDNRGLTGANVLTF. Written as DNA, the CDR3 is TGTGCCACCAGCAGAGATAACAGGGGGCTGACTGGGGCCAACGTCCTGACTTTC.

With regard to this clonotype: A much larger clone lies a single base off, so this may be a read error. The chain employs TRBV14 and TRBJ2-7, with no clear D. The germline gives CDR1 SGHDN, CDR2 FVKESK. CDR3 length equals 13 residues. This CDR3 is CAGSQVDGWEQYF. For the CDR3, the DNA is TGTGCCGGCAGCCAAGTAGATGGGTGGGAGCAGTACTTC.

This clonotype was found many times. The chain joins TRBV10-3 to TRBJ2-3, with TRBD1 identical over 9 bases. Germline CDR1 ENHRY, CDR2 SYGVKD. There are 16 residues in the CDR3. V shed 9 bases and J 1 base; nucleotides not matched to a gene: 11. The DNA for the CDR3 is TGTGCCATTATAGACCCGGACAGGGGTCGCACAGATACGCAGTATTTT. Its protein is CAIIDPDRGRTDTQYF.

This clonotype was seen more than once but under ten times. This chain links TRBV14 with TRBJ1-5, with D uncertain. V lost 1 base and J 0 bases, leaving 13 bases between the germline ends. Germline V lookup: CDR1 SGHDN, CDR2 FVKESK. The CDR3 runs 17 residues. CDR3 sequence: CASSQARAAHSNQPQHF. The CDR3 DNA reads TGTGCCAGCAGCCAAGCTAGGGCTGCTCATAGCAATCAGCCCCAGCATTTT.

This clonotype was seen ten or more times. The chain carries TRBV20-1 and TRBJ2-5; 10 nucleotides line up with TRBD2. V shed 0 bases, J shed 2 bases, and the junction held 9 bases outside the gene matches. The CDR3 extends over 17 amino acids. Germline assignment: CDR1 DFQATT and CDR2 SNEGSKA (reference sequence). DNA of the CDR3: TGCAGTGCTAGAGATTGGGGGCGGACTAGCGGACAAGAGACCCAGTACTTC. Translating gives CSARDWGRTSGQETQYF.

As concerns this clonotype: The junction departs from germline at one end; a sequencing error may be responsible. V and J are TRBV20-1 and TRBJ2-7; either TRBD1 or TRBD2 may supply D (5 bases each). CDR1 DFQATT and CDR2 SNEGSKA come from the germline V gene (reference sequence). The CDR3 is 12 amino acids. CDR3 residues: CSARGAAYEQYF. CDR3 nucleotide sequence: TGCAGTGCCAGAGGGGCAGCCTACGAGCAGTACTTC.

Comment on this clonotype: Just one base apart from a much larger clone, this may be a read error. The chain has TRBV5-1 and TRBJ1-2; the match to TRBD1 covers 9 bases. Germline V gene data show CDR1 as SGHRS and CDR2 as YFSETQ. The CDR3 totals 14 residues. CDR3 amino acids: CAGSSTGGTYGYTF. CDR3 DNA sequence: TGCGCCGGCAGCTCGACAGGGGGAACGTATGGCTACACCTTC.

In this sample, this clonotype turned up many times. J is TRBJ2-4 and V is TRBV4-1, with D possibly TRBD1 on 6 matching bases. Trimming removed 3 bases at V and 7 bases at J, with 16 bases between. Germline CDR1 and CDR2: MGHRA and YSYEKL. This CDR3 region has 15 residues. CDR3 coding DNA: TGCGCCAGCAGCCAGACGACAGGTCCACCCAACATTCAGTACTTC. It yields the protein CASSQTTGPPNIQYF.

Points on this clonotype: Given a much more abundant clone one base away, this may be a read error. The V and J genes are TRBV15 and TRBJ2-3; 9 bases map to TRBD2. The CDR3 runs to 17 residues. Germline V gene lookup returns CDR1 LNHNV and CDR2 YYDKDF (reference sequence). The ends lost 3 bases at V and 4 bases at J; junction bases unmatched: 11. CDR3 in amino acids: CATSRGYSGGSADTQYF. The CDR3 region has the DNA TGTGCCACCAGCAGGGGTTATAGCGGGGGCAGCGCAGATACGCAGTATTTT.

This chain uses TRBV20-1 with TRBJ2-5, with 10 positions matching TRBD2. V shed 3 bases, J shed 5 bases, and the junction held 9 bases outside the gene matches. Germline CDR1 and CDR2: DFQATT and SNEGSKA (reference sequence). This CDR3 region has 15 residues. The CDR3, as DNA: TGCAGTGCTAGTCGGCTAGCGGGAGAGGGGGAGACCCAGTACTTC. Amino acids: CSASRLAGEGETQYF.

The chain is built from TRBV3-1 and TRBJ2-7, with D maybe TRBD1 (6 bases). Germline CDR1 reads LGHDT; CDR2 reads YNNKEL (reference sequence). This CDR3 spans 15 amino acids. Trimming pared 0 bases from V and 7 bases from J, leaving 16 bases between. The CDR3 loop is CASSQDSTGRNEQYF. CDR3 bases: TGTGCCAGCAGCCAAGATAGCACAGGGCGGAATGAGCAGTACTTC.

For this clonotype: A read error may explain this, as a much larger clone is one base away. DNA for the CDR3: TGTGCCGGCAGCGTAGGACAGAGGAATCAGCCCCAGCATTTT. Protein sequence: CAGSVGQRNQPQHF. The chain carries TRBV7-2 and TRBJ1-5, with D maybe TRBD1 (6 bases). Germline V gives CDR1 SGHTA, CDR2 FQGNSA. The length of the CDR3 is 14 residues. Looking up the rest from reference TRBV7-2 and TRBJ1-5 gives the full variable domain: GAGVSQSPSNKVTEKGKDVELRCDPISGHTALYWYRQSLGQGLEFLIYFQGNSAPDKSGLPSDRFSAERTGGSVSTLTIQRTQQEDSAVYLCAGSVGQRNQPQHFGDGTRLSIL.

Many counts were recorded for this clonotype. This chain links TRBV29-1 with TRBJ2-1; D remains unclear. In germline, CDR1 is SQVTM, CDR2 ANQGSEA. The V end lost 1 base, the J end lost 1 base, and 11 bases lay between the germline ends. CDR3 length: 15 amino acids. The CDR3 region has the DNA TGCAGCGTTGAAGGTGGGGTGGGTTCCTACAATGAGCAGTTCTTC. It encodes CSVEGGVGSYNEQFF.

This clonotype was detected a few times. V and J are TRBV2 and TRBJ2-3, with 10 nucleotides matching TRBD2. Per germline, CDR1 SNHLY and CDR2 FYNNEI. CDR3 length equals 17 residues. V was clipped by 8 bases and J by 6 bases; unmatched bases: 17. The CDR3 sequence is CASGRSGGAGLIDTQYF. The CDR3 coding sequence is TGTGCCAGCGGGAGGAGCGGGGGGGCGGGTCTTATTGATACGCAGTATTTT.